This T cell receptor (beta chain) was captured by sequencing in a study of blood T cell repertoires in COVID-19. The ends were cut back, 0 bases at V and 5 bases at J, with 9 bases in the middle. From germline, CDR1 is MNHEY and CDR2 SVGAGI. The length of the CDR3 is 14 residues. Sequenced by immunoSEQ multiplex PCR; TCRdb stores in-frame clones only, minus some. Here the sample spans some 47,000 clones, roughly 90% being singletons. V usage is TRBV6-5 and J usage is TRBJ2-3; D is unclear. Sequences were obtained from peripheral blood. The origin of this receptor is a woman over 75 in a cohort sampled during active or convalescent COVID-19. Written as DNA, the CDR3 is TGTGCCAGCAGTTACTCGAAAACTCTAGATACGCAGTATTTT. This encodes CASSYSKTLDTQYF.